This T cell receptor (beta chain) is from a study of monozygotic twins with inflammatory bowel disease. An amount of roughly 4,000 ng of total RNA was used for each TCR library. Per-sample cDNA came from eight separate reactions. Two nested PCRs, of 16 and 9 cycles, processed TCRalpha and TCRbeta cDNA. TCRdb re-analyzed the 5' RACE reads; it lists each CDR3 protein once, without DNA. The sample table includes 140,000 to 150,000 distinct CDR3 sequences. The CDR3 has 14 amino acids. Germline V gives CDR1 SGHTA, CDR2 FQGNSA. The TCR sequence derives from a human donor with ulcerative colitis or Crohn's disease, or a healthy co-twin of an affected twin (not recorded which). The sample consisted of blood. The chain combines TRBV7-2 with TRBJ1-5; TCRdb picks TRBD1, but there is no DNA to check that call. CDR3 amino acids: CASSLRGTNQPQHF.